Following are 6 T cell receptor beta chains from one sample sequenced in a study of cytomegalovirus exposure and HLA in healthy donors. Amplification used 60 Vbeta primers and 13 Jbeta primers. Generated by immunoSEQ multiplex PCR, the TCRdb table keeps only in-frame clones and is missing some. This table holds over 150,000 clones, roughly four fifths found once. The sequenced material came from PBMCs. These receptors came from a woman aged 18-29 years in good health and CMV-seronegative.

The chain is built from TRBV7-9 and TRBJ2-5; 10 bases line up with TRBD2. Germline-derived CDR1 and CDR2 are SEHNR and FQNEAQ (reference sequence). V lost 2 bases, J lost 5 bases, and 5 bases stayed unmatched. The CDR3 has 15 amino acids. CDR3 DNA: TGTGCCAGCAGCTTAAATCTAGCGGGAGAGGAGACCCAGTACTTC. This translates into CASSLNLAGEETQYF.

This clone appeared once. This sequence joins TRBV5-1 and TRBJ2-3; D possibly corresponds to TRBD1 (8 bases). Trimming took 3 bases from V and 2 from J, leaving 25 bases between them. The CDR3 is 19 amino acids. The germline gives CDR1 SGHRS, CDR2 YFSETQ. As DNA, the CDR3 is TGCGCCAGCAGCTCCCACAGGGGGGCGGCGGGAGCTGTCACAGATACGCAGTATTTT. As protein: CASSSHRGAAGAVTDTQYF.

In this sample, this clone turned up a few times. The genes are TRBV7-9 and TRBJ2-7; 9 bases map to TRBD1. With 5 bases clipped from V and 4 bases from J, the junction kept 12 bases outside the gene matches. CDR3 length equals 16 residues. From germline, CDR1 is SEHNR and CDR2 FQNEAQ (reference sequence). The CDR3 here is CASSASPGQGPYEQYF. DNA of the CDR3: TGTGCCAGCAGCGCGTCGCCGGGACAGGGTCCTTACGAGCAGTACTTC. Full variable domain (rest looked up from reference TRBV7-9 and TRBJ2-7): DTGVSQNPRHKITKRGQNVTFRCDPISEHNRLYWYRQTLGQGPEFLTYFQNEAQLEKSRLLSDRFSAERPKGSFSTLEIQRTEQGDSAMYLCASSASPGQGPYEQYFGPGTRLTVT.

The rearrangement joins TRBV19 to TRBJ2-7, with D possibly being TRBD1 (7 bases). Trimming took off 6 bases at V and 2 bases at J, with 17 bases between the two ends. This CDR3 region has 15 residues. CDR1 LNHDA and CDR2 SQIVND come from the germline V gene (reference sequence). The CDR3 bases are TGTGCCAGTAGCAAACCCAGGGGGGCAACCTACGAGCAGTACTTC. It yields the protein CASSKPRGATYEQYF.

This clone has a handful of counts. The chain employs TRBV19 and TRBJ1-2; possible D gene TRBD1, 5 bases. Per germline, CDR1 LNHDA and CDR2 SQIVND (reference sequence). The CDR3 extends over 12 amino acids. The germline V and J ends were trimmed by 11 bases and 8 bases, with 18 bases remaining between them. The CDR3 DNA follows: TGTGCCGTCCAGGGATCCCGGGGGGGCTACACCTTC. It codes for CAVQGSRGGYTF.

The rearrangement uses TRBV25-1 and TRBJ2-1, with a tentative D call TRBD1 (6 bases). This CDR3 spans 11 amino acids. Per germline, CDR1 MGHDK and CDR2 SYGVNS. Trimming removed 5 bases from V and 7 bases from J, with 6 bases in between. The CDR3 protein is CASSQGNEQFF. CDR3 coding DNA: TGTGCCAGCAGTCAGGGGAATGAGCAGTTCTTC. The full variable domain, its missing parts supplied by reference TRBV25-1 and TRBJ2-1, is EADIYQTPRYLVIGTGKKITLECSQTMGHDKMYWYQQDPGMELHLIHYSYGVNSTEKGDLSSESTVSRIRTEHFPLTLESARPSHTSQYLCASSQGNEQFFGPGTRLTVL.